These T cell receptor beta chains were read from a single sample in a study of response to subunit inactivated influenza vaccine. TCRdb reanalysed the RT-PCR reads using MiXCR and keeps one entry per CDR3 protein. The sample consists of about 520,000 distinct CDR3 sequences, more than 7% of them appearing once. Sequenced here: PBMCs from blood, sampled about 24 months after vaccination. The source of these receptors is a man aged 50 to 69 who received an inactivated influenza vaccine. Both conserved end residues are trimmed from each CDR3. Fields, in order: V gene, J gene, CDR3 length, clone size, CDR3 protein. Rows may omit the clone size; those that give it use once, few, many or a size class.

TRBV28	TRBJ1-2	13	few	ASTLGDPGDYGYT
TRBV28	TRBJ2-3	15	.	ASRPLGLAGVVDTQY
TRBV10-3	TRBJ2-1	13	.	AITEGLAGDNEQF
TRBV6-1	TRBJ2-2	16	.	ASSVSLENYANTGELF
TRBV4-3	TRBJ2-4	13	many	ASSQGAQPKNIQY
TRBV20-1	TRBJ2-2	14	.	SARPTVRDRTGELF
TRBV29-1	TRBJ1-1	12	many	SVGPPGGNTEAF
TRBV15	TRBJ2-5	12	many	ATSRDQGPETQY
TRBV20-1	TRBJ2-7	11	few	SARATASYEQY
TRBV3-1	TRBJ1-1	12	many	ASSQDRVNTEAF
TRBV5-6	TRBJ1-6	13	many	ASSLGPGHKSPLH
TRBV29-1	TRBJ2-7	13	many	SVSGQGELFYEQY
TRBV4-3	TRBJ2-7	11	many	ASSRQGTYEQY
TRBV4-2	TRBJ2-1	14	.	ASSRHGRGGRYEQF
TRBV5-1	TRBJ2-2	14	.	ASSLFPDSRTGELF